A single sample is the source of the 19 T cell receptor beta chains below, sequenced in a study of graft-versus-host responses after intestinal transplantation. Using immunoSEQ multiplex PCR, the repertoire was profiled, and TCRdb retains in-frame clones only, with some absent. The sample lists 20,000 to 30,000 clones, 80% to 90% seen once, with around 0.97% in the top ten. The material was PBMCs, obtained around 460 days after intestinal transplant. The origin of the receptors is a human patient who received an intestinal transplant, so some T cells may come from the graft donor.

In this sample, this clone turned up once. CDR3 in DNA: TGCGCCAGCAGCCCCAGCCCCAGCTCTGGGGCCAACGTCCTGACTTTC. Its protein product is CASSPSPSSGANVLTF. This chain links TRBV4-1 with TRBJ2-6; D not certain. Per the germline V gene, CDR1 is MGHRA and CDR2 is YSYEKL. The CDR3 is 16 residues long. V was clipped by 4 bases and J by 0 bases, with 10 bases between them.

This clone was detected only once. The chain combines TRBV6-1 with TRBJ2-1; D may be TRBD1 (6 bases). V gave up 9 bases and J gave up 3 bases, with 12 bases separating them. The V gene's germline CDR1 is MNHNS and CDR2 SASEGT. The CDR3 contains 13 residues. Here the CDR3 reads CASDRSNYNEQFF. The CDR3 nucleotides are TGTGCCAGTGACAGGTCCAACTACAATGAGCAGTTCTTC.

J is TRBJ2-5 and V is TRBV5-4; TRBD2 is a possible D gene (5 bases). Germline CDR1 SGHNT, CDR2 YYREEE (reference sequence). V dropped 0 bases and J dropped 7 bases, with 13 bases sitting between them. CDR3 length: 14 residues. The CDR3 spells CASSLEKSLGTQYF. The CDR3 DNA reads TGTGCCAGCAGCTTGGAGAAGTCACTAGGGACCCAGTACTTC.

The rearrangement joins TRBV6-1 to TRBJ1-1; D remains ambiguous. The V gene lost 0 bases and the J gene lost 7 bases, with 9 bases spanning the gap. The CDR3 is 13 amino acids. The germline V gene encodes CDR1 MNHNS and CDR2 SASEGT. CDR3 DNA sequence: TGTGCCAGCAGTGAAGCGCTTCTGGGTGAAGCTTTCTTT. Protein sequence: CASSEALLGEAFF.

The chain uses TRBV28 and TRBJ2-7; 9 bases align to TRBD2. CDR1 and CDR2 from the germline V gene are MDHEN and SYDVKM. The CDR3 loop spans 15 amino acids. V dropped 5 bases and J dropped 6; count of bases not matched to a gene: 11. The CDR3 DNA reads TGTGCCAGCAGTCTCGGTCTAGCGGGGTCAGGCGAGCAGTACTTC. Protein sequence: CASSLGLAGSGEQYF. Full variable domain (missing parts from reference TRBV28 and TRBJ2-7): DVKVTQSSRYLVKRTGEKVFLECVQDMDHENMFWYRQDPGLGLRLIYFSYDVKMKEKGDIPEGYSVSREKKERFSLILESASTNQTSMYLCASSLGLAGSGEQYFGPGTRLTVT.

The chain recombines TRBV5-1 with TRBJ1-3; no reliable D call. The germline CDR1 and CDR2 sequences are SGHRS and YFSETQ. The CDR3 is 14 residues long. The V end lost 5 bases, the J end lost 2 bases, and 11 bases lay between the germline ends. Here the CDR3 reads CASRRGFPGNTIYF. The CDR3, as DNA: TGCGCCAGCAGACGAGGGTTTCCTGGAAACACCATATATTTT.

The chain has TRBV6-5 and TRBJ1-4, with unresolved D. There are 15 residues in the CDR3. Per germline, CDR1 MNHEY and CDR2 SVGAGI. The V gene lost 6 bases and the J gene lost 3 bases, with 14 bases spanning the gap. In nucleotides, the CDR3 is TGTGCCAGCAGCAAAGCTACGGGCGCTAATGAAAAACTGTTTTTT. Amino acids: CASSKATGANEKLFF.

The gene calls are TRBV10-2 and TRBJ1-5; D is uncertain. The CDR3 length is 14 residues. Germline-derived CDR1 and CDR2 are WSHSY and SAAADI. V was trimmed by 3 bases and J by 3 bases, leaving 9 bases between them. The DNA of the CDR3 is TGCGCCAGCAGTGACAGGTCCACCAATCAGCCCCAGCATTTT. Encoded protein: CASSDRSTNQPQHF.

This chain joins TRBV6-6 and TRBJ1-1; perhaps TRBD1 as D (5 bases). Trimming cost V 5 bases and J 1 base, with 11 bases left between them. Germline V gene lookup returns CDR1 MNHNY and CDR2 SVGAGI (reference sequence). This CDR3 contains 14 residues. CDR3 nucleotide sequence: TGTGCCAGCAGTCTAGGGACCTGGAACACTGAAGCTTTCTTT. It translates to CASSLGTWNTEAFF.

The CDR3 sequence is CASSRDRDVNTEAFF. The DNA of the CDR3 is TGTGCCAGCAGCAGGGACAGGGATGTGAACACTGAAGCTTTCTTT. The chain is built from TRBV7-9 and TRBJ1-1, with 9 bases that match TRBD1. Germline trimming cut 5 bases from V and 0 bases from J; bases unmatched to any gene: 4. Germline CDR1 is SEHNR and CDR2 is FQNEAQ (reference sequence). The CDR3 runs 15 residues.

The sample holds one count of this clone. The chain recombines TRBV7-7 with TRBJ1-1; D is unresolved. V was cut by 3 bases and J by 0 bases, with 5 bases left in between. The CDR3 has 13 amino acids. CDR1 and CDR2 (germline): SSHAT, FNYEAQ (reference sequence). CDR3 sequence reads: CASSFELNTEAFF. The CDR3 DNA is TGTGCCAGCAGCTTTGAGCTGAACACTGAAGCTTTCTTT.

The genes are TRBV6-6 and TRBJ1-2; D is unresolved. The V gene lost 5 bases and the J gene lost 4 bases, with 11 bases spanning the gap. Germline-derived CDR1 and CDR2 are MNHNY and SVGAGI (reference sequence). This CDR3 has 13 residues. The CDR3 sequence is CASSPRSSYGYTF. CDR3 sequence (DNA): TGTGCCAGCAGTCCCAGAAGCTCCTATGGCTACACCTTC.

The gene calls are TRBV6-1 and TRBJ1-6, with TRBD1 identical over 7 bases. With V trimmed by 4 bases and J by 0 bases, 9 bases remained unmatched. The CDR3 has 18 residues. The V gene's germline CDR1 is MNHNS and CDR2 SASEGT. The DNA of the CDR3 is TGTGCCAGCAGTGCCCCCAGGGGGACAGCCTCCTATAATTCACCCCTCCACTTT. Translating gives CASSAPRGTASYNSPLHF.

The chain combines TRBV6-4 with TRBJ2-1, with D maybe TRBD1 (6 bases). CDR1 is MRHNA and CDR2 is SNTAGT in the germline V gene. Trimming took off 4 bases at V and 4 bases at J, with 14 bases between the two ends. CDR3 size: 15 residues. CDR3 nucleotides: TGTGCCAGCAGTGTTGCACAGGGCGCATACAATGAGCAGTTCTTC. This translates into CASSVAQGAYNEQFF.

This clone was found a few times. V usage is TRBV2 and J usage is TRBJ2-1, with a weak D call TRBD2 (6 bases). This CDR3 region has 11 residues. Trimming stripped 7 bases from V and 10 bases from J, with 11 bases between. Germline V gene sequence: CDR1 SNHLY, CDR2 FYNNEI. Here the CDR3 DNA reads TGTGCCAGCAAGGAAGGGAGGGAGCAGTTCTTC. Translating gives CASKEGREQFF. Filled out from reference TRBV2 and TRBJ2-1, the complete variable domain reads EPEVTQTPSHQVTQMGQEVILRCVPISNHLYFYWYRQILGQKVEFLVSFYNNEISEKSEIFDDQFSVERPDGSNFTLKIRSTKLEDSAMYFCASKEGREQFFGPGTRLTVL.

The rearrangement joins TRBV9 to TRBJ1-6; unclear D gene. CDR1 and CDR2 (germline): SGDLS, YYNGEE. The CDR3 sequence is 17 residues long. V was clipped by 0 bases and J by 5 bases, with 15 bases between them. This CDR3 reads CASSVDRTRRNNSPLHF. In nucleotides, the CDR3 is TGTGCCAGCAGCGTAGATCGGACCAGACGGAATAATTCACCCCTCCACTTT.

This clone has a handful of counts. V gene TRBV6-5 combines with J gene TRBJ1-2; D gene unclear. CDR3 size: 13 residues. Germline values: CDR1 MNHEY, CDR2 SVGAGI. Trimming stripped 0 bases from V and 7 bases from J, with 9 bases between. CDR3 region: CASSYSQSSGYTF. CDR3 DNA sequence: TGTGCCAGCAGTTACTCGCAGTCAAGTGGCTACACCTTC.

This chain connects TRBV6-1 to TRBJ1-5; no clear D. V was cut by 1 base and J by 5 bases, with 18 bases left in between. The CDR3 runs to 17 residues. CDR1 is MNHNS and CDR2 is SASEGT in the germline V gene. The CDR3: CASSEVGKGADYQPQHF. CDR3 sequence (DNA): TGTGCCAGCAGTGAAGTTGGTAAAGGAGCCGATTATCAGCCCCAGCATTTT.

The chain is built from TRBV7-9 and TRBJ2-5; D tentatively reads TRBD1 or TRBD2 (5 bases each). Germline V CDR1 and CDR2: SEHNR, FQNEAQ (reference sequence). The length of the CDR3 is 13 residues. Trimming left V 11 bases short and J 3 bases short, with 16 bases between. The CDR3 region is CASVGELEETQYF. CDR3 bases: TGTGCCTCCGTGGGGGAGTTGGAAGAGACCCAGTACTTC.